This T cell receptor (beta chain) was recorded in a study of regulatory T cells in long-lasting Graves disease. Whole-study findings and limits: Patients with persistent disease showed a bias toward TRBV28, TRBJ1-2 and TRBJ2-5.

This clonotype was counted at least ten times. The antigen remains unidentified. Time point denoted: newly diagnosed GD, antithyroid drugs for less than 3 months. Following extraction of RNA from PBMCs, that RNA was used to make the TCR library. Trimming left V 5 bases short and J 0 bases short, with 2 bases between. Per germline, CDR1 MDHEN and CDR2 SYDVKM. The CDR3 has 13 residues. Investigators prepared the TCR beta libraries by applying iRepertoire HTBI primers and Arm-PCR of CDR3 regions. TCRdb re-analysed the multiplex PCR reads in MiXCR, keeping a single row per CDR3 protein. The table records approximately 360,000 distinct CDR3 sequences, about 11% of them present only once. Separately, the same data were catalogued under a study of T cells in Graves' hyperthyroidism and ophthalmopathy. In that study: The diagnoses drew upon clinical symptoms, serum thyroxine and TRAb, thyroid ultrasound and orbital computed tomography.

The origin of this receptor is a woman between 18 and 29 years old with Graves disease. The material was peripheral blood mononuclear cells (PBMCs), obtained at new diagnosis, from a patient treated with antithyroid drugs. The chain carries TRBV28 and TRBJ2-6; no definite D call. The CDR3 loop reads CASSGSGANVLTF. CDR3 nucleotides: TGTGCCAGCAGTGGCTCTGGGGCCAACGTCCTGACTTTC.